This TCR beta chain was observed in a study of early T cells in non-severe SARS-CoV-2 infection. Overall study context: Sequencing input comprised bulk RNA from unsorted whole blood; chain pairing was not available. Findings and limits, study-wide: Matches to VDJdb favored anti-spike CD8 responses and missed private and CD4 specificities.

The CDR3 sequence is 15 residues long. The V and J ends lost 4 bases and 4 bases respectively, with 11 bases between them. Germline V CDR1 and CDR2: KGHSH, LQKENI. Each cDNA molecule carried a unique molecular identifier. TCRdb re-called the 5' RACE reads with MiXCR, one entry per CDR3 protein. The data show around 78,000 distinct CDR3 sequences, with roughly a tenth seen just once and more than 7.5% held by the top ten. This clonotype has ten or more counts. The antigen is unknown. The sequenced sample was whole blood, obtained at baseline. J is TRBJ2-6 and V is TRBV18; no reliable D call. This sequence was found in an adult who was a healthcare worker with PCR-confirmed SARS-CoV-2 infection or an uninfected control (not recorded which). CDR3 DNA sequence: TGTGCCAGCTCACAAGAGTTTAGCGGGGCCAACGTCCTGACTTTC. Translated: CASSQEFSGANVLTF.